These 10 T cell receptor beta chains came from one sample sequenced in a study of chemoradiotherapy in HPV16-positive cancers. Assay: immunoSEQ multiplex PCR; the TCRdb copy retains only in-frame clones and omits some. This table holds about 12,000 clones, around nine tenths found once. The sequencing used blood, collected from a patient who underwent chemoradiotherapy. These receptors were taken from a human donor with HPV-associated anogenital cancer.

The rearrangement joins TRBV11-2 to TRBJ2-7, with TRBD1 matching over 7 bases. The CDR3 loop spans 13 amino acids. With 7 bases clipped from V and 0 bases from J, the junction kept 3 bases outside the gene matches. Germline CDR1 and CDR2: SGHAT and FQNNGV. This CDR3 is CASTPGGSYEQYF. The CDR3 region has the DNA TGTGCCAGCACCCCAGGGGGCTCCTACGAGCAGTACTTC.

The genes are TRBV5-1 and TRBJ1-1; the match to TRBD1 covers 8 bases. Unmatched junction bases numbered 5, after V lost 4 bases and J lost 0 bases. The germline gives CDR1 SGHRS, CDR2 YFSETQ. The length of the CDR3 is 15 residues. The CDR3 nucleotides are TGCGCCAGCAGCGCAGGGGGCGGGGTGAACACTGAAGCTTTCTTT. Translated: CASSAGGGVNTEAFF.

This sequence joins TRBV11-2 and TRBJ1-4, with 8 bases fitting TRBD1. The ends lost 4 bases at V and 8 bases at J; junction bases unmatched: 9. CDR1 and CDR2 from the germline V gene are SGHAT and FQNNGV. The CDR3 contains 15 residues. CDR3 nucleotides: TGTGCCAGCAGCTCTAGCGACAGGGGTAACGAAAAACTGTTTTTT. Its protein is CASSSSDRGNEKLFF.

The chain carries TRBV10-3 and TRBJ1-3, with TRBD1 matching over 8 bases. The V and J ends lost 6 bases and 2 bases, in that order; junction bases with no gene match: 3. Germline CDR1 ENHRY, CDR2 SYGVKD. CDR3 length equals 14 residues. This chain's CDR3 is CAIRLTGAGNTIYF. CDR3 coding DNA: TGTGCCATCAGGTTGACAGGGGCTGGAAACACCATATATTTT.

The chain carries TRBV5-1 and TRBJ1-1; 8 positions match TRBD1. Germline loops: CDR1 SGHRS, CDR2 YFSETQ. V was clipped by 6 bases and J by 7 bases; unmatched bases: 5. The CDR3 covers 12 residues. The CDR3 sequence is CASTKQGGEAFF. CDR3 in DNA: TGCGCCAGCACAAAACAGGGGGGTGAAGCTTTCTTT. The whole variable domain, remainder taken from reference TRBV5-1 and TRBJ1-1, is KAGVTQTPRYLIKTRGQQVTLSCSPISGHRSVSWYQQTPGQGLQFLFEYFSETQRNKGNFPGRFSGRQFSNSRSEMNVSTLELGDSALYLCASTKQGGEAFFGQGTRLTVV.

CDR3 loop: CASSESPGQGQETQYF. Written as DNA, the CDR3 is TGTGCCAGCAGCGAATCGCCGGGACAGGGGCAAGAGACCCAGTACTTC. The genes are TRBV14 and TRBJ2-5; 10 nucleotides line up with TRBD1. CDR1 and CDR2 from the germline V gene are SGHDN and FVKESK. The CDR3 loop spans 16 amino acids. The ends lost 5 bases at V and 2 bases at J; junction bases unmatched: 8. Full variable domain (outside the CDR3, taken from reference TRBV14 and TRBJ2-5): EAGVTQFPSHSVIEKGQTVTLRCDPISGHDNLYWYRRVMGKEIKFLLHFVKESKQDESGMPNNRFLAERTGGTYSTLKVQPAELEDSGVYFCASSESPGQGQETQYFGPGTRLLVL.

This clone has only one observation. The rearrangement uses TRBV2 and TRBJ2-7; 10 bases are a match to TRBD1. CDR1 is SNHLY and CDR2 is FYNNEI in the germline V gene. V shed 8 bases and J 7 bases; nucleotides not matched to a gene: 11. This CDR3 region has 14 residues. CDR3 protein: CASDTGTGVFEQYF. The CDR3 DNA follows: TGTGCCAGCGATACCGGGACAGGGGTCTTTGAGCAGTACTTC.

The chain combines TRBV7-9 with TRBJ2-7; a possible D gene is TRBD1 (6 bases). This CDR3 contains 17 residues. V lost 5 bases to trimming and J lost 2 bases, with 22 bases between them. Germline V lookup: CDR1 SEHNR, CDR2 FQNEAQ (reference sequence). The CDR3 loop is CASSRKGGPRLTYEQYF. CDR3 nucleotides: TGTGCCAGCAGCCGAAAAGGGGGACCGAGGTTAACCTACGAGCAGTACTTC. Drawing the rest from reference TRBV7-9 and TRBJ2-7, the complete variable domain is DTGVSQNPRHKITKRGQNVTFRCDPISEHNRLYWYRQTLGQGPEFLTYFQNEAQLEKSRLLSDRFSAERPKGSFSTLEIQRTEQGDSAMYLCASSRKGGPRLTYEQYFGPGTRLTVT.

The chain recombines TRBV29-1 with TRBJ2-1; a possible D gene is TRBD2 (7 bases). Deletions cut 0 bases from V and 1 base from J, with 13 bases between. Germline V gene lookup returns CDR1 SQVTM and CDR2 ANQGSEA. The CDR3 has 16 amino acids. CDR3 bases: TGCAGCGTTGAAGAGAGGGGAGGGGGGTCCTACAATGAGCAGTTCTTC. It yields the protein CSVEERGGGSYNEQFF.

V usage is TRBV11-3 and J usage is TRBJ1-4, with D possibly matching TRBD1 (6 bases). The CDR3 has 15 residues. V shed 6 bases and J shed 5 bases, with 16 bases lying between them. Per germline, CDR1 SGHNT and CDR2 YENEEA. This CDR3 is CASRSSIRGNEKLFF. The CDR3 region has the DNA TGTGCCAGCAGAAGTAGTATCAGGGGAAATGAAAAACTGTTTTTT.